Each of the 32 T cell receptor beta chains below was sequenced from the same sample in a study of blood T cell repertoires in COVID-19. The table came from immunoSEQ multiplex PCR; TCRdb's copy has only in-frame clones and leaves some out. Here the sample spans under 130,000 clones, 65% to 80% being singletons. Sequenced input: peripheral blood. The receptor source for this set is a man aged 65-85 years with active or convalescent COVID-19.

This clone occurred once. This chain connects TRBV30 to TRBJ1-5, with D possibly TRBD1 on 6 matching bases. The CDR3 loop spans 15 amino acids. Germline V gives CDR1 GTSNPN, CDR2 SVGIG (reference sequence). V lost 3 bases, J lost 3 bases, and 15 bases lay in between. This CDR3 is CAWSLFDRYNQPQHF. The CDR3 DNA is TGTGCCTGGAGCCTATTCGACAGGTACAATCAGCCCCAGCATTTT.

J is TRBJ1-2 and V is TRBV6-1; weak D call: TRBD1 (6 bases). The CDR3 has 16 amino acids. Germline values: CDR1 MNHNS, CDR2 SASEGT. V lost 2 bases and J lost 4, with 17 bases in between. CDR3 DNA: TGTGCCAGCAGTGAAATCTATAGACAGGCTAGCTATGGCTACACCTTC. Amino acid sequence: CASSEIYRQASYGYTF.

The chain is built from TRBV19 and TRBJ2-3; 12 bases align to TRBD2. Germline V lookup: CDR1 LNHDA, CDR2 SQIVND (reference sequence). The CDR3 has 14 residues. With V trimmed by 10 bases and J by 6 bases, 8 bases remained unmatched. The CDR3 nucleotides are TGTGCCACCTCACTAGCGGGGGGCGGGGATACGCAGTATTTT. It codes for CATSLAGGGDTQYF.

This clone was picked up one time. The chain has TRBV18 and TRBJ2-1; a weak D match, TRBD2 (5 bases). Germline V lookup: CDR1 KGHSH, CDR2 LQKENI. This CDR3 is built from 15 residues. Trimming stripped 3 bases from V and 4 bases from J, with 13 bases between. The CDR3 protein is CASSPSREGYNEQFF. The CDR3 DNA reads as TGTGCCAGCTCACCCTCGAGGGAAGGGTACAATGAGCAGTTCTTC.

The chain has TRBV6-5 and TRBJ1-2; D unclear. Deletions cut 0 bases from V and 2 bases from J, with 10 bases between. This CDR3 has 15 amino acids. CDR1 is MNHEY, CDR2 SVGAGI, per germline. In DNA, the CDR3 is TGTGCCAGCAGTTACTCGTGGGGAGGCAACTATGGCTACACCTTC. This sequence encodes CASSYSWGGNYGYTF.

The J gene is TRBJ2-1, the V gene TRBV2; D may be TRBD2 (6 bases). CDR1 is SNHLY and CDR2 is FYNNEI in the germline V gene. V lost 4 bases and J lost 2, with 12 bases in between. This CDR3 is built from 15 residues. The CDR3 protein is CASSGPSATYNEQFF. The CDR3 bases are TGTGCCAGCAGTGGCCCTAGCGCTACCTACAATGAGCAGTTCTTC.

V is TRBV2 and J is TRBJ1-1; tentatively, D is TRBD1 (5 bases). Germline V gene data show CDR1 as SNHLY and CDR2 as FYNNEI. CDR3 size: 14 residues. The V end was cut by 5 bases, the J end by 1 base, with 11 bases between. The CDR3 loop reads CASSYLGPNTEAFF. For the CDR3, the DNA is TGTGCCAGCAGTTATCTGGGGCCGAACACTGAAGCTTTCTTT. The whole variable domain, remainder taken from reference TRBV2 and TRBJ1-1, is EPEVTQTPSHQVTQMGQEVILRCVPISNHLYFYWYRQILGQKVEFLVSFYNNEISEKSEIFDDQFSVERPDGSNFTLKIRSTKLEDSAMYFCASSYLGPNTEAFFGQGTRLTVV.

This clone was counted a few times. The V gene is TRBV29-1, the J gene TRBJ1-2, with 8 bases fitting TRBD1. CDR1 is SQVTM, CDR2 ANQGSEA, per germline. CDR3 length: 13 residues. Trimming at V came to 7 bases and at J to 3 bases, leaving 7 bases not matched to a gene. CDR3 residues: CSAQSDRDYGYTF. The CDR3 DNA follows: TGCAGCGCACAATCGGACAGGGACTATGGCTACACCTTC.

This chain connects TRBV29-1 to TRBJ1-1; D may be TRBD1 (6 bases). The V end was cut by 1 base, the J end by 5 bases, with 17 bases between. Germline loops: CDR1 SQVTM, CDR2 ANQGSEA. The CDR3 runs 15 residues. Here the CDR3 reads CSVEGGRRGETEAFF. CDR3 in DNA: TGCAGCGTTGAAGGGGGACGCAGGGGTGAGACTGAAGCTTTCTTT. The whole variable domain, filled in from reference TRBV29-1 and TRBJ1-1, reads SAVISQKPSRDICQRGTSLTIQCQVDSQVTMMFWYRQQPGQSLTLIATANQGSEATYESGFVIDKFPISRPNLTFSTLTVSNMSPEDSSIYLCSVEGGRRGETEAFFGQGTRLTVV.

The chain joins TRBV10-3 to TRBJ1-1; 9 positions agree with TRBD1. In germline, CDR1 is ENHRY, CDR2 SYGVKD. The CDR3 runs to 14 residues. The trim removed 6 bases at V and 0 bases at J, leaving 2 bases unmatched. The CDR3 DNA reads as TGTGCCATCAGGGGGACAGGGATGAACACTGAAGCTTTCTTT. This codes for CAIRGTGMNTEAFF.

V usage is TRBV6-5 and J usage is TRBJ2-7; D perhaps matches TRBD2 (6 bases). Germline loops: CDR1 MNHEY, CDR2 SVGAGI. The V and J ends lost 0 bases and 4 bases respectively, with 7 bases between them. The CDR3 length is 13 residues. The CDR3 is CASSYSRGYEQYF. CDR3 DNA sequence: TGTGCCAGCAGTTACTCGCGGGGTTACGAGCAGTACTTC.

Only one count was recorded for this clone. The chain combines TRBV19 with TRBJ2-6, with D maybe TRBD1 (6 bases). The CDR3 has 17 residues. The germline V gene has CDR1 LNHDA and CDR2 SQIVND (reference sequence). Trimming took 3 bases from V and 0 from J, leaving 12 bases between them. CDR3 sequence reads: CASSMPRGNSGANVLTF. CDR3 bases: TGTGCCAGTAGTATGCCCAGGGGAAACTCTGGGGCCAACGTCCTGACTTTC.

This clone occurred once. The genes are TRBV3-1 (or the pseudogene TRBV3-2) and TRBJ1-1, with D possibly TRBD1 on 5 matching bases. Germline V CDR1 and CDR2: LGHDT, YNNKEL (reference sequence). The CDR3 sequence is 14 residues long. V was shortened by 1 base and J by 1 base, with 7 bases between the two germline ends. The CDR3 nucleotides read TGTGCCAGCAGCCAAGGCCAGGGGAACACTGAAGCTTTCTTT. Protein: CASSQGQGNTEAFF.

The rearrangement links TRBV30 to TRBJ2-5; 8 positions agree with TRBD2. Germline CDR1 reads GTSNPN; CDR2 reads SVGIG (reference sequence). CDR3 length: 12 residues. V gave up 4 bases and J gave up 5 bases; unmatched junction bases: 3. This CDR3 is CAWNGRGETQYF. The CDR3 DNA reads TGTGCCTGGAACGGGAGGGGGGAGACCCAGTACTTC.

This clone was picked up one time. The V gene is TRBV28, the J gene TRBJ1-1; D gene uncertain. The CDR3 runs to 14 residues. Germline CDR1 reads MDHEN; CDR2 reads SYDVKM. Trimming cost V 3 bases and J 4 bases, with 12 bases left between them. CDR3 residues: CASSLNQRGTEAFF. The CDR3 DNA reads TGTGCCAGCAGTTTGAACCAGCGGGGCACTGAAGCTTTCTTT.

The gene calls are TRBV28 and TRBJ2-1, with D perhaps TRBD1 (6 bases). V was pared by 2 bases and J by 8 bases, with 10 bases between. The CDR3 is 13 amino acids. Germline assignment: CDR1 MDHEN and CDR2 SYDVKM. The CDR3 DNA reads TGTGCCAGCAGTTTACGACAGGTCTATGAGCAGTTCTTC. Amino acids: CASSLRQVYEQFF.

V usage is TRBV3-1 (or the pseudogene TRBV3-2) and J usage is TRBJ1-1; maybe TRBD1 (6 bases). Germline V gene lookup returns CDR1 LGHDT and CDR2 YNNKEL (reference sequence). V was trimmed by 2 bases and J by 5 bases, leaving 9 bases between them. The CDR3 is made up of 13 amino acids. CDR3 protein: CASSQNRGTEAFF. CDR3 coding DNA: TGTGCCAGCAGCCAAAATAGGGGGACTGAAGCTTTCTTT.

The V gene is TRBV5-1, the J gene TRBJ2-7; 9 bases fit TRBD2. With V trimmed by 3 bases and J by 3 bases, 4 bases remained unmatched. This CDR3 is built from 14 residues. CDR1 is SGHRS and CDR2 is YFSETQ in the germline V gene. CDR3 nucleotides: TGCGCCAGCAGCTCCGGACTAGCGAACTACGAGCAGTACTTC. This sequence encodes CASSSGLANYEQYF. Full variable domain (outside the CDR3, taken from reference TRBV5-1 and TRBJ2-7): KAGVTQTPRYLIKTRGQQVTLSCSPISGHRSVSWYQQTPGQGLQFLFEYFSETQRNKGNFPGRFSGRQFSNSRSEMNVSTLELGDSALYLCASSSGLANYEQYFGPGTRLTVT.

The V gene is TRBV10-3, the J gene TRBJ1-2, with D possibly TRBD1 on 6 matching bases. V lost 2 bases to trimming and J lost 2 bases, with 9 bases between them. This CDR3 has 14 residues. Germline assignment: CDR1 ENHRY and CDR2 SYGVKD. The CDR3 is CAISENQGNYGYTF. CDR3 bases: TGTGCCATCAGTGAGAACCAGGGGAACTATGGCTACACCTTC.

This sequence joins TRBV6-1 and TRBJ1-4; TRBD1 matches at 7 bases. The CDR3 has 18 amino acids. Germline trimming cut 6 bases from V and 0 bases from J; bases unmatched to any gene: 13. CDR1 and CDR2 (germline): MNHNS, SASEGT. The DNA of the CDR3 is TGTGCCAGCAGCGAAAGGGACAGAGGTATTGCAACTAATGAAAAACTGTTTTTT. It translates to CASSERDRGIATNEKLFF.

This sequence joins TRBV5-4 and TRBJ2-7; D remains ambiguous. CDR3 length equals 11 residues. From germline, CDR1 is SGHNT and CDR2 YYREEE (reference sequence). Trimming left V 7 bases short and J 3 bases short, with 8 bases between. DNA for the CDR3: TGTGCCAGCGGGCCTAACTACGAGCAGTACTTC. This sequence encodes CASGPNYEQYF. Combining the CDR3 with reference TRBV5-4 and TRBJ2-7 gives the whole variable domain ETGVTQSPTHLIKTRGQQVTLRCSSQSGHNTVSWYQQALGQGPQFIFQYYREEENGRGNFPPRFSGLQFPNYSSELNVNALELDDSALYLCASGPNYEQYFGPGTRLTVT.

The J gene is TRBJ1-2, the V gene TRBV7-8, with unresolved D. V was cut by 0 bases and J by 2 bases, with 7 bases left in between. Germline CDR1 SGHVS, CDR2 FQNEAQ. This CDR3 spans 14 amino acids. CDR3 sequence: CASSLAAKNYGYTF. CDR3 sequence (DNA): TGTGCCAGCAGCTTAGCGGCCAAAAACTATGGCTACACCTTC.

The chain is built from TRBV3-1 (or the pseudogene TRBV3-2) and TRBJ2-3; 7 bases fit TRBD1. Germline lookup yields CDR1 LGHDT and CDR2 YNNKEL (reference sequence). V was pared by 4 bases and J by 8 bases, with 12 bases of the junction left unmatched. The CDR3 is 15 amino acids. The CDR3 here is CASSPQQGPHGTQYF. The CDR3 DNA is TGTGCCAGCAGCCCCCAACAGGGGCCGCACGGTACGCAGTATTTT.

The V gene is TRBV9, the J gene TRBJ2-1; 10 nucleotides match TRBD1. Germline V gene data show CDR1 as SGDLS and CDR2 as YYNGEE. The V gene end was trimmed by 5 bases and the J gene end by 5 bases; junction bases not matched to a gene: 7. CDR3 length: 15 residues. The CDR3 region is CASRLGGQGNNEQFF. The CDR3 DNA reads as TGTGCCAGCAGGTTGGGGGGACAGGGGAACAATGAGCAGTTCTTC. The variable domain in full, completed from reference TRBV9 and TRBJ2-1, reads DSGVTQTPKHLITATGQRVTLRCSPRSGDLSVYWYQQSLDQGLQFLIQYYNGEERAKGNILERFSAQQFPDLHSELNLSSLELGDSALYFCASRLGGQGNNEQFFGPGTRLTVL.

This clone was detected only a few times. The rearrangement uses TRBV14 and TRBJ2-7, with D perhaps matching TRBD1 (6 bases). Deletions cut 5 bases from V and 3 bases from J, with 17 bases between. The CDR3 totals 15 residues. Per the germline V gene, CDR1 is SGHDN and CDR2 is FVKESK. The CDR3 nucleotides read TGTGCCAGCAGCGAATGGACAGCTAGCCGCTACGAGCAGTACTTC. This gives the protein CASSEWTASRYEQYF. The variable domain in full, completed from reference TRBV14 and TRBJ2-7, reads EAGVTQFPSHSVIEKGQTVTLRCDPISGHDNLYWYRRVMGKEIKFLLHFVKESKQDESGMPNNRFLAERTGGTYSTLKVQPAELEDSGVYFCASSEWTASRYEQYFGPGTRLTVT.

The rearrangement uses TRBV5-6 and TRBJ2-3; 10 bases map to TRBD2. The CDR3 consists of 15 residues. Germline lookup yields CDR1 SGHDT and CDR2 YYEEEE. After removal of 3 bases from V and 4 bases from J, the junction contained 5 bases not matched to a gene. This CDR3 is CASSSSGSASDTQYF. The CDR3 nucleotides read TGTGCCAGCAGCTCTAGCGGGAGTGCATCAGATACGCAGTATTTT.

The V and J genes are TRBV6-5 and TRBJ2-1; 7 bases agree with TRBD2. The CDR3 runs to 14 residues. J gave up 1 base and V 8 bases, and 5 bases lay outside the gene matches. Germline V CDR1 and CDR2: MNHEY, SVGAGI. The CDR3 sequence is CASCRGGSYNEQFF. CDR3 bases: TGTGCCAGCTGCCGCGGGGGATCCTACAATGAGCAGTTCTTC.

This clone was seen a handful of times. The chain is built from TRBV7-8 and TRBJ1-2; TRBD1 aligns across 10 bases. With 5 bases clipped from V and 3 bases from J, the junction kept 3 bases outside the gene matches. The CDR3 has 14 residues. In germline, CDR1 is SGHVS, CDR2 FQNEAQ. CDR3: CASSVDRGDYGYTF. The CDR3 nucleotides read TGTGCCAGCAGCGTGGACAGGGGGGACTATGGCTACACCTTC.

This clone was detected only a few times. V and J are TRBV7-9 and TRBJ2-7, with 8 bases lining up with TRBD1. CDR3 length: 13 amino acids. Germline CDR1 and CDR2: SEHNR and FQNEAQ (reference sequence). V lost 5 bases to trimming and J lost 9 bases; unmatched junction nucleotides: 9. CDR3 sequence (DNA): TGTGCCAGCAGCCCAGGGACAGGCGGAGGGCAGTACTTC. Translated, it gives CASSPGTGGGQYF.

The chain has TRBV28 and TRBJ2-7, with 11 bases aligning to TRBD2. The junction had 2 bases not matched to a gene; V was cut back by 5 bases and J by 5 bases. The germline V gene has CDR1 MDHEN and CDR2 SYDVKM. There are 13 residues in the CDR3. CDR3 loop: CASSLLAGDEQYF. The CDR3, as DNA: TGTGCCAGCAGTCTACTAGCGGGAGACGAGCAGTACTTC. Full variable domain (outside the CDR3, taken from reference TRBV28 and TRBJ2-7): DVKVTQSSRYLVKRTGEKVFLECVQDMDHENMFWYRQDPGLGLRLIYFSYDVKMKEKGDIPEGYSVSREKKERFSLILESASTNQTSMYLCASSLLAGDEQYFGPGTRLTVT.

The chain combines TRBV7-3 with TRBJ2-5; 13 nucleotides match TRBD2. J was trimmed by 7 bases and V by 0 bases; bases with no gene match: 11. This CDR3 contains 18 residues. CDR1 and CDR2 (germline): SGHTA, FQGTGA. The CDR3 sequence is CASSLTGTSGDVRGTQYF. The CDR3, as DNA: TGTGCCAGCAGCTTAACGGGGACTAGCGGGGACGTAAGGGGGACCCAGTACTTC.

The chain joins TRBV5-4 to TRBJ2-7; no reliable D call. V was pared by 0 bases and J by 2 bases, with 9 bases between. The CDR3 contains 14 residues. Germline CDR1 SGHNT, CDR2 YYREEE (reference sequence). The CDR3 protein is CASSLDSFAYEQYF. CDR3 nucleotide sequence: TGTGCCAGCAGCTTGGATAGCTTCGCCTACGAGCAGTACTTC. Filled out from reference TRBV5-4 and TRBJ2-7, the complete variable domain reads ETGVTQSPTHLIKTRGQQVTLRCSSQSGHNTVSWYQQALGQGPQFIFQYYREEENGRGNFPPRFSGLQFPNYSSELNVNALELDDSALYLCASSLDSFAYEQYFGPGTRLTVT.